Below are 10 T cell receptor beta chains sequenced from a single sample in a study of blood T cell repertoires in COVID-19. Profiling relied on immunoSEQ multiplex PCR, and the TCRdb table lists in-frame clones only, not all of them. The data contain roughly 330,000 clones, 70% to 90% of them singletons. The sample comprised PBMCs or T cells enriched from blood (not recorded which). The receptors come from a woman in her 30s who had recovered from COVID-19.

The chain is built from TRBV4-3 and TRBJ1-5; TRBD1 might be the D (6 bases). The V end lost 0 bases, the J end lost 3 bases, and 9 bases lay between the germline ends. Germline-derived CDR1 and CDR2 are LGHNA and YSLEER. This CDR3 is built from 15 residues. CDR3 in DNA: TGCGCCAGCAGCCAAGATCAGGGGTACAATCAGCCCCAGCATTTT. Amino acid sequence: CASSQDQGYNQPQHF.

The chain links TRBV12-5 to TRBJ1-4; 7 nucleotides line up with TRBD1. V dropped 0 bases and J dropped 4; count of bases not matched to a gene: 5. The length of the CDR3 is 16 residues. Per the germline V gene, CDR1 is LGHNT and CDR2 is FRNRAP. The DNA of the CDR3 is TGTGCTAGTGGTTTGGTACGGACAGGTGGTAATGAAAAACTGTTTTTT. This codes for CASGLVRTGGNEKLFF. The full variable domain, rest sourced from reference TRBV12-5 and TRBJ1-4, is DARVTQTPRHKVTEMGQEVTMRCQPILGHNTVFWYRQTMMQGLELLAYFRNRAPLDDSGMPKDRFSAEMPDATLATLKIQPSEPRDSAVYFCASGLVRTGGNEKLFFGSGTQLSVL.

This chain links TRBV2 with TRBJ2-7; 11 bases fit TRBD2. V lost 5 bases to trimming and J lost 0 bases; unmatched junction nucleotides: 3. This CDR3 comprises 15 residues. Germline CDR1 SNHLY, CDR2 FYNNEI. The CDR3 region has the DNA TGTGCCAGCAGTCCACTAGCGGGGGCCTCCTACGAGCAGTACTTC. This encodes CASSPLAGASYEQYF.

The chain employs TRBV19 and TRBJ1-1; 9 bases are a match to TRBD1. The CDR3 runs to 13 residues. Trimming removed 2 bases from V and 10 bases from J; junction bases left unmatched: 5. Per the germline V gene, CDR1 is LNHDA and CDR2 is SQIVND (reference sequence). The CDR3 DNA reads TGTGCCAGTAGTATAACCGGGACAGGGCCAGCTTTCTTT. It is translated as CASSITGTGPAFF.

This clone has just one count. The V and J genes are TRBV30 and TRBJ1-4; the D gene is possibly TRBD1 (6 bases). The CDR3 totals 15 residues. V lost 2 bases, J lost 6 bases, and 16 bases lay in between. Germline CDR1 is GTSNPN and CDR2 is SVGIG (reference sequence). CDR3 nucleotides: TGTGCCTGGAGTCCCTTGGGCCAGGGGTATGAAAAACTGTTTTTT. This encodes CAWSPLGQGYEKLFF.

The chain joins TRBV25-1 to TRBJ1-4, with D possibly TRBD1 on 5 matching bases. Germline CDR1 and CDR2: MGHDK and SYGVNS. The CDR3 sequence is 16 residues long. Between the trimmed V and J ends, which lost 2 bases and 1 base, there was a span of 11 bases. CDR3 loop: CASSEIGVGTNEKLFF. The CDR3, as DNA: TGTGCCAGCAGTGAAATAGGGGTTGGAACTAATGAAAAACTGTTTTTT.

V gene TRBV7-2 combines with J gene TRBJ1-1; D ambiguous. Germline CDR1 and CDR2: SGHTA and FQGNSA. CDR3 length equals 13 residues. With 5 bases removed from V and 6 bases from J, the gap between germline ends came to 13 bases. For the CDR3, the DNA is TGTGCCAGCAGCCCCCGGACTCTGCCTGAAGCTTTCTTT. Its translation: CASSPRTLPEAFF.

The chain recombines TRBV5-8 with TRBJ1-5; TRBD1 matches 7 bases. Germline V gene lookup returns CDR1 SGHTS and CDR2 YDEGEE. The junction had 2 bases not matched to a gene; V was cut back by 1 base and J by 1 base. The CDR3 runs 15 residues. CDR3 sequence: CASSLLDRSNQPQHF. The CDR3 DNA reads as TGTGCCAGCAGCTTGCTGGACAGGAGCAATCAGCCCCAGCATTTT.

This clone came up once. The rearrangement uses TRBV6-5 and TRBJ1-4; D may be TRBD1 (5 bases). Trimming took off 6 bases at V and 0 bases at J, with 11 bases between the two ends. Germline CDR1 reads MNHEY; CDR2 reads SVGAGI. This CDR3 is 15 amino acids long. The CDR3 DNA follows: TGTGCCAGCAGGGTCCGGGGGGCAACTAATGAAAAACTGTTTTTT. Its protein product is CASRVRGATNEKLFF.

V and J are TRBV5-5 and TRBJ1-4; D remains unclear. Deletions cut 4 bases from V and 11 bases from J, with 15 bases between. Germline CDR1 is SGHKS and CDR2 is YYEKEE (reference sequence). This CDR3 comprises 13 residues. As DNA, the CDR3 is TGTGCCAGCAGCGTAGTACCGGGAGGGAAACTGTTTTTT. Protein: CASSVVPGGKLFF.